A single sample gave rise to the 29 T cell receptor beta chains below, sequenced in a study of T cell responses to AZD1222 COVID-19 vaccine. TCRdb's table, derived via immunoSEQ multiplex PCR, lists solely in-frame clones and lacks some. Among over 100,000 clones listed, approximately 90% were seen once. Here the sequenced sample was peripheral blood, taken on day 0 of AZD1222 vaccination. These receptors were collected from an adult in good health.

V is TRBV10-1 and J is TRBJ1-1; weak D call: TRBD1 (5 bases). The CDR3 runs to 11 residues. V was shortened by 6 bases and J by 10 bases, with 12 bases between the two germline ends. Germline V lookup: CDR1 WNHNN, CDR2 SYGVQD (reference sequence). DNA for the CDR3: TGCGCCAGCAGCGGGACTCCGCGAGCTTTCTTT. The encoded protein is CASSGTPRAFF.

The chain joins TRBV9 to TRBJ2-5, with D possibly being TRBD1 (5 bases). Germline V lookup: CDR1 SGDLS, CDR2 YYNGEE. The CDR3 has 13 amino acids. V was shortened by 3 bases and J by 0 bases, with 6 bases between the two germline ends. The DNA for the CDR3 is TGTGCCAGCAGCGGGACAAACCAAGAGACCCAGTACTTC. Translation gives CASSGTNQETQYF.

V gene TRBV7-9 combines with J gene TRBJ1-6; 7 bases fit TRBD1. The germline V gene encodes CDR1 SEHNR and CDR2 FQNEAQ (reference sequence). With 5 bases clipped from V and 7 bases from J, the junction kept 17 bases outside the gene matches. This CDR3 is built from 18 residues. This CDR3 is CASSGSGGDIYGNSPLHF. CDR3 nucleotide sequence: TGTGCCAGCAGCGGCTCAGGGGGGGACATTTATGGGAATTCACCCCTCCACTTT. Combining the CDR3 with reference TRBV7-9 and TRBJ1-6 gives the whole variable domain DTGVSQNPRHKITKRGQNVTFRCDPISEHNRLYWYRQTLGQGPEFLTYFQNEAQLEKSRLLSDRFSAERPKGSFSTLEIQRTEQGDSAMYLCASSGSGGDIYGNSPLHFGNGTRLTVT.

V is TRBV7-9 and J is TRBJ2-3, with D tentatively TRBD2 (6 bases). The CDR3 consists of 17 residues. Trimming removed 7 bases at V and 4 bases at J, with 24 bases between. CDR1 and CDR2 from the germline V gene are SEHNR and FQNEAQ (reference sequence). CDR3 region: CASNPGGSEWGADTQYF. CDR3 bases: TGTGCCAGCAACCCCGGTGGGTCAGAGTGGGGGGCAGATACGCAGTATTTT. Full variable domain (remainder filled in from reference TRBV7-9 and TRBJ2-3): DTGVSQNPRHKITKRGQNVTFRCDPISEHNRLYWYRQTLGQGPEFLTYFQNEAQLEKSRLLSDRFSAERPKGSFSTLEIQRTEQGDSAMYLCASNPGGSEWGADTQYFGPGTRLTVL.

The chain links TRBV5-1 to TRBJ2-7; D is unresolved. V shed 0 bases and J shed 3 bases, with 10 bases lying between them. Germline V gene lookup returns CDR1 SGHRS and CDR2 YFSETQ. This CDR3 contains 14 residues. The CDR3 spells CASSLGEGNYEQYF. CDR3 sequence (DNA): TGCGCCAGCAGCTTGGGGGAAGGGAACTACGAGCAGTACTTC.

The chain uses TRBV2 and TRBJ2-7; tentative D call: TRBD1 (5 bases). CDR3 size: 13 residues. The V and J ends lost 6 bases and 3 bases respectively, with 12 bases between them. From germline, CDR1 is SNHLY and CDR2 FYNNEI. CDR3 sequence reads: CASRTDTYYEQYF. The CDR3 DNA is TGTGCCAGCAGGACGGACACCTACTACGAGCAGTACTTC.

The chain links TRBV5-6 to TRBJ1-6, with TRBD1 as a possible D gene (5 bases). This CDR3 contains 17 residues. Germline V gives CDR1 SGHDT, CDR2 YYEEEE. The V and J ends lost 2 bases and 0 bases respectively, with 12 bases between them. In DNA, the CDR3 is TGTGCCAGCAGCTTAGGCCACAGGAGCTCCTATAATTCACCCCTCCACTTT. As protein: CASSLGHRSSYNSPLHF. Complete variable domain (other parts from reference TRBV5-6 and TRBJ1-6): DAGVTQSPTHLIKTRGQQVTLRCSPKSGHDTVSWYQQALGQGPQFIFQYYEEEERQRGNFPDRFSGHQFPNYSSELNVNALLLGDSALYLCASSLGHRSSYNSPLHFGNGTRLTVT.

This chain joins TRBV28 and TRBJ2-7, with D uncertain. The CDR3 has 13 residues. Germline-derived CDR1 and CDR2 are MDHEN and SYDVKM. V was cut by 6 bases and J by 2 bases, with 11 bases left in between. CDR3 region: CASRLDSTYEQYF. DNA of the CDR3: TGTGCCAGCAGGTTAGACTCCACCTACGAGCAGTACTTC.

This clone was recorded once. The chain has TRBV6-1 and TRBJ1-1; D is unresolved. The V gene lost 1 base and the J gene lost 4 bases, with 13 bases spanning the gap. The CDR3 contains 15 residues. Germline lookup yields CDR1 MNHNS and CDR2 SASEGT. The CDR3 coding sequence is TGTGCCAGCAGTGAAGGCGTTGGGTATGGCACTGAAGCTTTCTTT. It translates to CASSEGVGYGTEAFF.

The J gene is TRBJ2-2, the V gene TRBV12-3 or TRBV12-4, with D uncertain. The V gene lost 2 bases and the J gene lost 1 base, with 2 bases spanning the gap. The CDR3 length is 13 residues. CDR3 coding DNA: TGTGCCAGCAGTTTATTGAACACCGGGGAGCTGTTTTTT. It codes for CASSLLNTGELFF.

The chain links TRBV7-3 to TRBJ1-1; tentatively, D is TRBD1 (5 bases). V was cut by 5 bases and J by 4 bases, with 11 bases left in between. This CDR3 has 13 residues. CDR1 SGHTA and CDR2 FQGTGA come from the germline V gene. The CDR3 region has the DNA TGTGCCAGCAGCCCGGGGGTGTCCACTGAAGCTTTCTTT. Translated, it gives CASSPGVSTEAFF.

About this clone: The junction departs from the called germline gene at one end, perhaps through a read error. The V and J genes are TRBV7-6 and TRBJ2-5; 10 bases fit TRBD1. CDR1 is SGHVS, CDR2 FNYEAQ, per germline. The CDR3 loop spans 17 amino acids. This CDR3 reads CASSSPRDRGYHETQYF. The CDR3 DNA follows: TGTGCCAGCAGCTCCCCCAGGGACAGGGGCTACCATGAGACCCAGTACTTC.

V and J are TRBV27 and TRBJ1-5; D may be TRBD1 (6 bases). V gave up 4 bases and J gave up 5 bases, with 15 bases separating them. Germline CDR1 and CDR2: MNHEY and SMNVEV (reference sequence). There are 15 residues in the CDR3. CDR3 sequence: CASSSPRDIHQPQHF. The CDR3 region has the DNA TGTGCCAGCAGTTCCCCCCGGGACATTCATCAGCCCCAGCATTTT.

The chain combines TRBV6-5 with TRBJ1-6; D ambiguous. Trimming took 1 base from V and 8 from J, leaving 6 bases between them. Looked up from germline, CDR1 is MNHEY and CDR2 is SVGAGI. This CDR3 comprises 13 residues. The CDR3 DNA reads as TGTGCCAGCAGTTACTTTGGGGATTCACCCCTCCACTTT. This codes for CASSYFGDSPLHF.

The J gene is TRBJ1-5, the V gene TRBV5-8, with D perhaps TRBD1 (6 bases). V lost 1 base and J lost 3, with 23 bases in between. This CDR3 has 19 amino acids. The germline V gene has CDR1 SGHTS and CDR2 YDEGEE. Written as DNA, the CDR3 is TGTGCCAGCAGCTTGTGGATAGGGGCAGGGGTGTTAGACAATCAGCCCCAGCATTTT. This sequence encodes CASSLWIGAGVLDNQPQHF.

The V gene is TRBV2, the J gene TRBJ2-5; possible D gene TRBD1, 5 bases. Trimming cost V 5 bases and J 4 bases, with 11 bases left between them. This CDR3 spans 13 amino acids. Germline V lookup: CDR1 SNHLY, CDR2 FYNNEI. CDR3 bases: TGTGCCAGCAGTCGCGACCAGGGAGAGACCCAGTACTTC. It codes for CASSRDQGETQYF.

The rearrangement joins TRBV5-1 to TRBJ1-1; tentatively, D is TRBD1 (6 bases). The germline V gene encodes CDR1 SGHRS and CDR2 YFSETQ. Between the trimmed V and J ends, which lost 3 bases and 10 bases, there was a span of 19 bases. This CDR3 has 14 amino acids. CDR3 nucleotides: TGCGCCAGCAGCTCACGGCGGGGGCACCGGCGAGCTTTCTTT. Its protein is CASSSRRGHRRAFF.

This chain joins TRBV5-1 and TRBJ1-3, with D possibly TRBD1 on 6 matching bases. V lost 2 bases, J lost 0 bases, and 9 bases lay in between. Germline CDR1 is SGHRS and CDR2 is YFSETQ. The CDR3 loop spans 15 amino acids. The CDR3 region has the DNA TGCGCCAGCAGCTTCCCGGACAGCTCTGGAAACACCATATATTTT. It translates to CASSFPDSSGNTIYF.

The chain combines TRBV28 with TRBJ1-1; D possibly corresponds to TRBD1 (5 bases). This CDR3 has 13 residues. Germline V lookup: CDR1 MDHEN, CDR2 SYDVKM. Trimming removed 4 bases from V and 4 bases from J, with 10 bases in between. The CDR3 protein is CASSSPGVTEAFF. CDR3 nucleotides: TGTGCCAGCAGTTCGCCGGGGGTCACTGAAGCTTTCTTT.

V is TRBV5-1 and J is TRBJ1-2; D ambiguous. Trimming took 0 bases from V and 5 from J, leaving 11 bases between them. CDR3 length: 14 amino acids. Looked up from germline, CDR1 is SGHRS and CDR2 is YFSETQ. This CDR3 is CASSLVAAYYGYTF. CDR3 nucleotide sequence: TGCGCCAGCAGCTTGGTGGCGGCATATTATGGCTACACCTTC.

V gene TRBV4-1 combines with J gene TRBJ2-2; D is undetermined. V was trimmed by 6 bases and J by 3 bases, leaving 11 bases between them. Germline loops: CDR1 MGHRA, CDR2 YSYEKL. This CDR3 is built from 14 residues. The CDR3 region has the DNA TGCGCCAGCAGTGTAGGCCGTGACACCGGGGAGCTGTTTTTT. The encoded protein is CASSVGRDTGELFF.

The rearrangement links TRBV6-2 or TRBV6-3 to TRBJ2-5, with 7 bases lining up with TRBD2. The V gene's germline CDR1 is MNHEY and CDR2 SVGEGT. V was clipped by 5 bases and J by 3 bases; unmatched bases: 9. This CDR3 spans 15 amino acids. The CDR3 is CASSHPRSGKETQYF. Here the CDR3 DNA reads TGTGCCAGCAGTCACCCCCGGAGCGGGAAAGAGACCCAGTACTTC.

The chain has TRBV3-1 (or the pseudogene TRBV3-2) and TRBJ2-7, with D unresolved. Trimming stripped 3 bases from V and 1 base from J, with 4 bases between. The CDR3 loop spans 12 amino acids. Germline-derived CDR1 and CDR2 are LGHDT and YNNKEL (reference sequence). Here the CDR3 DNA reads TGTGCCAGCAGCCATCAGTCCTACGAGCAGTACTTC. Translating it yields CASSHQSYEQYF.

In this sample, this clone turned up once. The rearrangement links TRBV7-3 to TRBJ2-7, with TRBD1 identical over 7 bases. Unmatched junction bases numbered 10, after V lost 4 bases and J lost 10 bases. The CDR3 spans 13 residues. Looked up from germline, CDR1 is SGHTA and CDR2 is FQGTGA. The CDR3 region has the DNA TGTGCCAGCAGCTCCCGGCAACAGGGGCCCCAGTACTTC. The encoded protein is CASSSRQQGPQYF.

The genes are TRBV7-2 and TRBJ1-3, with a weak D call TRBD1 (5 bases). This CDR3 region has 16 residues. Germline V CDR1 and CDR2: SGHTA, FQGNSA. Trimming stripped 5 bases from V and 0 bases from J, with 14 bases between. The CDR3 spells CASSHFGDGSGNTIYF. DNA of the CDR3: TGTGCCAGCAGCCATTTCGGGGACGGCTCTGGAAACACCATATATTTT.

CDR3 sequence (DNA): TGTGCCAGCAGCCAAGTCCCGGGCGAGCAGTACTTC. This gives the protein CASSQVPGEQYF. J is TRBJ2-7 and V is TRBV3-1 (or the pseudogene TRBV3-2), with unresolved D. Per germline, CDR1 LGHDT and CDR2 YNNKEL (reference sequence). The CDR3 consists of 12 residues. The V end lost 1 base, the J end lost 6 bases, and 7 bases lay between the germline ends.

V is TRBV24-1 and J is TRBJ2-2, with D possibly matching TRBD2 (7 bases). This CDR3 region has 14 residues. CDR1 is KGHDR and CDR2 is SFDVKD in the germline V gene. V gave up 7 bases and J gave up 3 bases, with 11 bases separating them. In DNA, the CDR3 is TGTGCCACCAGGGGGGGGCTGGACACCGGGGAGCTGTTTTTT. It encodes CATRGGLDTGELFF.

For this clone: The junction departs from the called germline gene at one end, perhaps through a read error. The chain recombines TRBV10-3 with TRBJ2-3; TRBD2 aligns across 8 bases. This CDR3 is built from 16 residues. Per the germline V gene, CDR1 is ENHRY and CDR2 is SYGVKD. The CDR3 bases are TGTGCCATCAGGGAGTCCGGGGGGGGGCCCCGCGATACGCAGTATTTT. This encodes CAIRESGGGPRDTQYF.

This clone was recorded once. The chain joins TRBV5-8 to TRBJ2-2; D unclear. The V gene lost 2 bases and the J gene lost 2 bases, with 10 bases spanning the gap. In germline, CDR1 is SGHTS, CDR2 YDEGEE. This CDR3 is 15 amino acids long. The CDR3 is CASSLSVRNTGELFF. The CDR3 DNA reads TGTGCCAGCAGCTTATCCGTTAGAAACACCGGGGAGCTGTTTTTT.